This T cell receptor (beta chain) was observed in a study of blood T cell repertoires in COVID-19. Study information: Acute and convalescent COVID-19 specimens originated in the United States, Italy and Spain. T cells, B-cell-depleted T cells, or PBMCs provided the cDNA or gDNA that served as material.

Germline lookup yields CDR1 SEHNR and CDR2 FQNEAQ (reference sequence). V shed 5 bases and J 4 bases; nucleotides not matched to a gene: 9. This CDR3 is built from 15 residues. Original data processing: For nucleated cells, counts were estimated from reference gene primer amplification. Sequenced by immunoSEQ multiplex PCR; TCRdb stores in-frame clones only, minus some. That table is the source of V, J and clone size, and D and trimming were worked out from the DNA. The table records just over 250,000 clones, about 89% of them present only once. This receptor was taken from a man in his forties or fifties who had recovered from COVID-19. Specimen: peripheral blood. This chain links TRBV7-9 with TRBJ2-7; TRBD1 aligns across 9 bases. As DNA, the CDR3 is TGTGCCAGCAGCGCAGCCCCGGGACAGGGATACGAGCAGTACTTC. It is translated as CASSAAPGQGYEQYF. Full variable domain (remainder filled in from reference TRBV7-9 and TRBJ2-7): DTGVSQNPRHKITKRGQNVTFRCDPISEHNRLYWYRQTLGQGPEFLTYFQNEAQLEKSRLLSDRFSAERPKGSFSTLEIQRTEQGDSAMYLCASSAAPGQGYEQYFGPGTRLTVT.